The 24 T cell receptor beta chains listed next were all sequenced from one sample in a study of regulatory dendritic cells for organ transplantation. TCRdb's table, derived via immunoSEQ multiplex PCR, lists solely in-frame clones and lacks some. The data hold roughly 5,800 clones, with approximately 74% observed a single time. The antigens these receptors bind are not known. Sorted subsets were CFSE-labeled and cultured around five days with allogeneic dendritic cells. Sequencing input: memory CD8+ T cells from blood cultured with regulatory dendritic cells. The subset: CD45RO+ memory T cells. The receptors were sampled from a human donor in good health.

V gene TRBV6-5 combines with J gene TRBJ2-7; D is perhaps TRBD1 (6 bases). V was trimmed by 8 bases and J by 2 bases, leaving 13 bases between them. CDR3 length equals 13 residues. CDR1 and CDR2 from the germline V gene are MNHEY and SVGAGI. The CDR3 DNA sequence: TGTGCCAGCCTCAGGACAGACACCTACGAGCAGTACTTC. It translates to CASLRTDTYEQYF.

The V gene is TRBV4-3, the J gene TRBJ2-6; D gene uncertain. Germline CDR1 reads LGHNA; CDR2 reads YSLEER. V lost 0 bases and J 0 bases, leaving 3 bases between the germline ends. The length of the CDR3 is 15 residues. DNA for the CDR3: TGCGCCAGCAGCCAAGAAGTCTCTGGGGCCAACGTCCTGACTTTC. Protein product: CASSQEVSGANVLTF.

This clone is termed large. The V and J genes are TRBV9 and TRBJ1-2; D gene uncertain. CDR3 size: 15 residues. From germline, CDR1 is SGDLS and CDR2 YYNGEE. With 4 bases removed from V and 3 bases from J, the gap between germline ends came to 16 bases. The CDR3 loop is CASSSRSQIYYGYTF. The DNA of the CDR3 is TGTGCCAGCAGCTCTAGGTCTCAGATCTACTATGGCTACACCTTC.

The chain combines TRBV30 with TRBJ2-2, with 9 bases aligning to TRBD2. Germline V gene sequence: CDR1 GTSNPN, CDR2 SVGIG (reference sequence). Trimming at V came to 3 bases and at J to 2 bases, leaving 10 bases not matched to a gene. CDR3 length equals 17 residues. CDR3 residues: CAWSHLPGLANTGELFF. In DNA, the CDR3 is TGTGCCTGGAGCCACCTTCCGGGACTAGCAAACACCGGGGAGCTGTTTTTT.

The rearrangement joins TRBV15 to TRBJ2-7; 13 bases are shared with TRBD2. CDR3 length: 17 amino acids. The germline CDR1 and CDR2 sequences are LNHNV and YYDKDF (reference sequence). The ends lost 1 base at V and 3 bases at J; junction bases unmatched: 6. The CDR3 sequence: CATSRAGTSGTDYEQYF. DNA for the CDR3: TGTGCCACCAGCAGAGCGGGGACTAGCGGGACAGACTACGAGCAGTACTTC.

The V call is TRBV6-5, the J call TRBJ2-7; D gene unclear. Trimming removed 2 bases from V and 0 bases from J, with 11 bases in between. The CDR3 loop spans 15 amino acids. Per the germline V gene, CDR1 is MNHEY and CDR2 is SVGAGI. CDR3 residues: CASSYGETSSYEQYF. The CDR3 region has the DNA TGTGCCAGCAGTTACGGCGAAACAAGCTCCTACGAGCAGTACTTC.

In its sample, this clone ranks as hyperexpanded (1% or more). The genes are TRBV6-5 and TRBJ2-7, with unresolved D. CDR3 size: 13 residues. Germline lookup yields CDR1 MNHEY and CDR2 SVGAGI. V dropped 6 bases and J dropped 4 bases, with 13 bases sitting between them. CDR3 residues: CASSLTISYEQYF. The CDR3 DNA sequence: TGTGCCAGCAGCCTTACCATATCGTACGAGCAGTACTTC.

This chain links TRBV28 with TRBJ2-3; possible D gene TRBD1, 5 bases. V was cut by 7 bases and J by 7 bases, with 9 bases left in between. Germline V gene data show CDR1 as MDHEN and CDR2 as SYDVKM. This CDR3 has 11 amino acids. CDR3 coding DNA: TGTGCCAGCACGTGGGGCAATACGCAGTATTTT. Translation: CASTWGNTQYF.

This rearrangement joins TRBV4-3 to TRBJ1-2; 10 nucleotides align to TRBD1. Looked up from germline, CDR1 is LGHNA and CDR2 is YSLEER. The J segment lost 4 bases and the V segment lost 1 base, leaving 18 bases of the junction unmatched. The length of the CDR3 is 20 residues. CDR3 nucleotides: TGCGCCAGCAGCCAAGCAGGGACCGGGACAGGGGAATCAGGACGCTATGGCTACACCTTC. This codes for CASSQAGTGTGESGRYGYTF.

A remark on this clone: Different DNA sequences within this sample yield the same CDR3. The chain links TRBV6-4 to TRBJ2-3; TRBD2 matches at 11 bases. CDR3 size: 15 residues. The J segment lost 4 bases and the V segment lost 0 bases, leaving 0 bases of the junction unmatched. CDR1 and CDR2 from the germline V gene are MRHNA and SNTAGT. CDR3 loop: CASSDSSGGADTQYF. DNA for the CDR3: TGTGCCAGCAGTGACTCTAGCGGGGGGGCAGATACGCAGTATTTT.

J is TRBJ2-5 and V is TRBV27; 12 bases agree with TRBD2. Trimming cost V 4 bases and J 5 bases; bases outside gene matches: 2. Germline values: CDR1 MNHEY, CDR2 SMNVEV (reference sequence). The CDR3 has 14 amino acids. CDR3 nucleotides: TGTGCCAGCAGTTCGACTAGCGGGAGTGAGACCCAGTACTTC. It translates to CASSSTSGSETQYF.

V is TRBV27 and J is TRBJ2-7; a possible D gene is TRBD2 (5 bases). Trimming left V 4 bases short and J 5 bases short, with 15 bases between. Germline lookup yields CDR1 MNHEY and CDR2 SMNVEV (reference sequence). The CDR3 totals 14 residues. CDR3 nucleotides: TGTGCCAGCAGTTCCCAGACCTTCGGGAACGAGCAGTACTTC. As protein: CASSSQTFGNEQYF.

This chain links TRBV6-5 with TRBJ2-5; D might be TRBD1 (6 bases). V lost 5 bases, J lost 9 bases, and 16 bases lay in between. The length of the CDR3 is 13 residues. In germline, CDR1 is MNHEY, CDR2 SVGAGI. CDR3 coding DNA: TGTGCCAGCAGTCCGACAGGTTCCGTGGCCCAGTACTTC. The encoded protein is CASSPTGSVAQYF.

The chain combines TRBV11-2 with TRBJ2-1, with 8 nucleotides matching TRBD2. The germline V gene encodes CDR1 SGHAT and CDR2 FQNNGV. Unmatched junction bases numbered 8, after V lost 1 base and J lost 0 bases. This CDR3 is built from 18 residues. CDR3 region: CASSLGPSGFSSYNEQFF. CDR3 nucleotides: TGTGCCAGCAGCTTAGGTCCTAGCGGGTTTTCCTCCTACAATGAGCAGTTCTTC.

The CDR3 DNA sequence: TGTGCCAGCAGTTTATTTAGGAGCACAGATACGCAGTATTTT. Amino acid sequence: CASSLFRSTDTQYF. The chain carries TRBV27 and TRBJ2-3; unclear D gene. The CDR3 length is 14 residues. Germline CDR1 is MNHEY and CDR2 is SMNVEV (reference sequence). V shed 1 base and J shed 0 bases, with 5 bases lying between them.

V usage is TRBV29-1 and J usage is TRBJ1-2; D gene unclear. Germline CDR1 reads SQVTM; CDR2 reads ANQGSEA. The CDR3 runs 13 residues. Trimming shortened V by 8 bases and J by 2 bases, and 15 bases separated the two germline ends. CDR3 residues: CSRKRGWNYGYTF. CDR3 bases: TGCAGCCGGAAGCGCGGGTGGAACTATGGCTACACCTTC.

In its sample, this clone is medium-sized. V gene TRBV15 combines with J gene TRBJ2-1; 12 bases are shared with TRBD2. The CDR3 extends over 13 amino acids. Per germline, CDR1 LNHNV and CDR2 YYDKDF (reference sequence). The ends lost 10 bases at V and 10 bases at J; junction bases unmatched: 8. The CDR3 is CAISRLAGEEQFF. CDR3 coding DNA: TGTGCCATATCCCGACTAGCGGGGGAAGAGCAGTTCTTC.

The V call is TRBV30, the J call TRBJ2-3; no firm D call. The CDR3 spans 15 residues. The germline CDR1 and CDR2 sequences are GTSNPN and SVGIG (reference sequence). Trimming shortened V by 0 bases and J by 0 bases, and 10 bases separated the two germline ends. The CDR3, as DNA: TGTGCCTGGAGTGTAATTGCCACTAGCACAGATACGCAGTATTTT. Translating gives CAWSVIATSTDTQYF.

The rearrangement links TRBV28 to TRBJ2-3; 7 positions match TRBD1. Germline assignment: CDR1 MDHEN and CDR2 SYDVKM. The CDR3 extends over 14 amino acids. V trimming: 7 bases; J trimming: 4 bases; junction bases outside the gene matches: 8. CDR3: CASNRDSLADTQYF. DNA of the CDR3: TGTGCCAGCAACCGGGACAGTCTGGCAGATACGCAGTATTTT.

This clone was detected only a few times. The rearrangement joins TRBV27 to TRBJ1-2; a weak D match, TRBD1 (6 bases). The V gene's germline CDR1 is MNHEY and CDR2 SMNVEV (reference sequence). V was pared by 5 bases and J by 7 bases, with 20 bases between. The CDR3 is 15 residues long. Here the CDR3 reads CASSPPGQSYGGYTF. The CDR3 nucleotides are TGTGCCAGCAGTCCCCCCGGACAGTCCTACGGTGGCTACACCTTC.

J is TRBJ1-6 and V is TRBV25-1; D remains ambiguous. Germline V gives CDR1 MGHDK, CDR2 SYGVNS. The CDR3 has 17 amino acids. V lost 6 bases and J lost 0, with 15 bases in between. The DNA for the CDR3 is TGTGCCAGCAGGGGATCCGCTTCCAGCTCCTATAATTCACCCCTCCACTTT. It is translated as CASRGSASSSYNSPLHF.

V usage is TRBV27 and J usage is TRBJ2-1; D might be TRBD1 (6 bases). The V gene's germline CDR1 is MNHEY and CDR2 SMNVEV (reference sequence). This CDR3 region has 15 residues. V lost 6 bases, J lost 10 bases, and 22 bases lay in between. CDR3 amino acids: CASRQGSFGFREQFF. CDR3 nucleotides: TGTGCCAGCAGACAGGGAAGTTTTGGTTTCCGGGAGCAGTTCTTC.

The gene calls are TRBV15 and TRBJ2-5, with TRBD1 matching 8 bases. CDR3 length equals 15 residues. Trimming took 1 base from V and 4 from J; bases not matched to a gene: 5. Germline V gene sequence: CDR1 LNHNV, CDR2 YYDKDF (reference sequence). The CDR3 nucleotides read TGTGCCACCAGCAGAGCAACAGGGGGGCCAGAGACCCAGTACTTC. It specifies CATSRATGGPETQYF.

The chain joins TRBV6-5 to TRBJ1-2; 7 positions match TRBD1. The CDR3 extends over 15 amino acids. Germline-derived CDR1 and CDR2 are MNHEY and SVGAGI. The V segment lost 0 bases and the J segment 8 bases; nucleotides outside the gene matches: 9. Here the CDR3 DNA reads TGTGCCAGCAGTTACTCGATTACAGGGGAGGAAGGCTACACCTTC. Translation: CASSYSITGEEGYTF.